This entry concerns a single T cell receptor (beta chain). The antigen remains unidentified. The data derive from a study of cytomegalovirus exposure and HLA in healthy donors. Study at large: Around 76% of more than 300 genotyped donors fell in the Caucasian-associated ancestry cluster. Overall study findings and caveats: Some V segments, including TRBV6-2 and TRBV6-3, were excluded as indistinguishable. Most TCR sequences were uncommon, yet certain public TCRs appeared in many donors. Immune exposure was documented only through CMV serostatus.

Trimming removed 2 bases at V and 7 bases at J, with 21 bases between. Germline CDR1 reads KGHSH; CDR2 reads LQKENI. The CDR3 loop spans 16 amino acids. In the PCR, 60 Vbeta and 13 Jbeta primers were used. Libraries were prepared by immunoSEQ multiplex PCR; TCRdb keeps only in-frame clonotypes and omits some of them. Of 140,000 or so clones listed, 80% are singletons. The source material was PBMCs. The receptor's source is a man aged 35-49 years in good health and CMV-seronegative. The J gene is TRBJ2-7, the V gene TRBV18; D call uncertain. CDR3 in DNA: TGTGCCAGCTCACCAAAAGCCCGGGTCTACGATGAGGAGCAGTACTTC. The encoded protein is CASSPKARVYDEEQYF.